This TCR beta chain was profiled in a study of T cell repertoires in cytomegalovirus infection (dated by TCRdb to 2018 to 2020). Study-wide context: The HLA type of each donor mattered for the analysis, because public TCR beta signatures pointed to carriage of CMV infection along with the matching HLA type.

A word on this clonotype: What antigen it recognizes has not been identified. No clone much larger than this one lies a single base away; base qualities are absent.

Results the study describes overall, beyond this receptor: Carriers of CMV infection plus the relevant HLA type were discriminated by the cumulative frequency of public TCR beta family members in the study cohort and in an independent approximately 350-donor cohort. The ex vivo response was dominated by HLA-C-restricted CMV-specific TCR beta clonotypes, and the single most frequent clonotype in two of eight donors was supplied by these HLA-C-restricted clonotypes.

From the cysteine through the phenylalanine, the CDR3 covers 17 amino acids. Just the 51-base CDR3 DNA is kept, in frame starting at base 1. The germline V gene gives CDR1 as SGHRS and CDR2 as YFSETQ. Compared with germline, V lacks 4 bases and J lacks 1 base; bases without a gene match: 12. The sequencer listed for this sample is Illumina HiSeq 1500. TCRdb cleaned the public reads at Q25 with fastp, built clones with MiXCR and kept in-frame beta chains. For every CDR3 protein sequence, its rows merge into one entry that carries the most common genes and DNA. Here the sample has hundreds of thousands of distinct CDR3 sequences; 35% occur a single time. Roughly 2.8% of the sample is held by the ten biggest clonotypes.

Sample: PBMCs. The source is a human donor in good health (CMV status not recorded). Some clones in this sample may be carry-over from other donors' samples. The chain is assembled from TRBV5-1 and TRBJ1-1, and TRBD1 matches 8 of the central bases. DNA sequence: TGCGCCAGCAGCCTAGAAACCCTCGACAGGGGGAACACTGAAGCTTTCTTT. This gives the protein CASSLETLDRGNTEAFF. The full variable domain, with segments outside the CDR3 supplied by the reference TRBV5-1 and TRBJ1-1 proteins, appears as KAGVTQTPRYLIKTRGQQVTLSCSPISGHRSVSWYQQTPGQGLQFLFEYFSETQRNKGNFPGRFSGRQFSNSRSEMNVSTLELGDSALYLCASSLETLDRGNTEAFFGQGTRLTVV.